This T cell receptor beta chain derives from a study of T cell responses to AZD1222 COVID-19 vaccine. Libraries were prepared by immunoSEQ multiplex PCR; TCRdb keeps only in-frame clonotypes and omits some of them. The table has around 130,000 clones, approximately 90% seen once. Points from the study as a whole: At baseline, just six or seven AZD1222 recipients tested seropositive.

This clone was seen a few times. The antigen is undetermined. The ends lost 4 bases at V and 4 bases at J; junction bases unmatched: 5. CDR1 is LNHDA and CDR2 is SQIVND in the germline V gene (reference sequence). The CDR3 spans 14 residues. The rearrangement uses TRBV19 and TRBJ1-1, with 8 bases fitting TRBD1. The specimen comprised peripheral blood, sampled on day 0 of AZD1222 vaccination. The clonotype originates from an adult in good health. The CDR3 reads CASSTRGQGTEAFF. Here the CDR3 DNA reads TGTGCCAGTAGTACCAGGGGGCAGGGCACTGAAGCTTTCTTT.